The rows below give T cell receptor beta chains drawn from one sample of a study of cytomegalovirus exposure and HLA in healthy donors. Sequencing was performed with immunoSEQ multiplex PCR; in TCRdb, only in-frame clones are kept and a portion is missing. The profile covers about 200,000 clones, with roughly 76% appearing a single time and 2.1% taken by the ten largest. The sample comprised PBMCs. Every receptor here comes from a woman in her thirties in good health and CMV-seropositive. CDR3s include the opening cysteine and the closing phenylalanine or tryptophan. A D gene is named only where the DNA matches it firmly. Some rows mark clone size as missing; the rest say once, few, many or name a class of expanded clone.

NA | TRBJ2-7 | NA | TRBV5-1 | TGCGCCAGCAGCACCGGACTGACGGGTTACGAGCAGTACTTC | CASSTGLTGYEQYF
once | TRBJ2-7 | TRBD2 | TRBV2 | TGTGCCAGCGGAGGACTAGCGGTTACTAGCTCCTACGAGCAGTACTTC | CASGGLAVTSSYEQYF
once | TRBJ1-1 | NA | TRBV7-3 | TGTGCCTCCTCAGGAGGGGGAGGGACTGAAGCTTTCTTT | CASSGGGGTEAFF
NA | TRBJ2-2 | NA | TRBV13 | TGTGCCAGCAGCTTACCTGGACAGACCAACACCGGGGAGCTGTTTTTT | CASSLPGQTNTGELFF
NA | TRBJ1-5 | TRBD1 | TRBV13 | TGTGCCAGCAGCCTCGGACAGGGGGCGGGCAATCAGCCCCAGCATTTT | CASSLGQGAGNQPQHF
NA | TRBJ2-2 | TRBD2 | TRBV7-2 | TGTGCCAGCAGAGCGGGACGGAACACCGGGGAGCTGTTTTTT | CASRAGRNTGELFF
NA | TRBJ1-5 | TRBD1 | TRBV28 | TGTGCCAGCAGTACAGGACAGGTGAGAAGCAATCAGCCCCAGCATTTT | CASSTGQVRSNQPQHF
NA | TRBJ2-5 | NA | TRBV4-3 | TGCGCCAGCAGCCAACATACCTCACTCCGGGAGACCCAGTACTTC | CASSQHTSLRETQYF
NA | TRBJ2-7 | NA | TRBV19 | TGTGCCAGTAGGCGGGACTCCGGGCCCTACGAGCAGTACTTC | CASRRDSGPYEQYF
NA | TRBJ2-2 | TRBD1 | TRBV28 | TGTGCCAGCACCCCGAGGGACAGAATTGCCGGGGAGCTGTTTTTT | CASTPRDRIAGELFF
NA | TRBJ1-5 | TRBD1 | TRBV19 | TGTGCCAGTAGTTGGACAGGGGTAAATCAGCCCCAGCATTTT | CASSWTGVNQPQHF
once | TRBJ2-1 | NA | TRBV9 | TGTGCCAGCAGCGTAGGACAGCCGCTCATCATGAATGAGCAGTTCTTC | CASSVGQPLIMNEQFF
few | TRBJ2-3 | TRBD2 | TRBV2 | TGTGCCAGCAGTGAAGCGAAGACTAGCGGGCCCACAGATACGCAGTATTTT | CASSEAKTSGPTDTQYF
NA | TRBJ1-1 | TRBD1 | TRBV19 | TGTGCCAGTAGTATCCCGGGACAGGGGCCTCTAGGAGCTTTCTTT | CASSIPGQGPLGAFF
NA | TRBJ2-7 | TRBD1 | TRBV7-9 | TGTGCCAGTAGGACAGGGGGCTCCTACGAGCAGTACTTC | CASRTGGSYEQYF
NA | TRBJ2-3 | NA | TRBV7-2 | TGTGCCAGCAGCTTACGTCAGAGCACAGATACGCAGTATTTT | CASSLRQSTDTQYF
once | TRBJ2-5 | NA | TRBV7-7 | TGTGCTAGCAGCCCGTTGAGGCCAGAGACCCAGTACTTC | CASSPLRPETQYF
few | TRBJ2-3 | TRBD2 | TRBV4-1 | TGCGCCAGCAGAATGACTAGCGGAAGCACAGATACGCAGTATTTT | CASRMTSGSTDTQYF
NA | TRBJ2-7 | TRBD1 | TRBV7-2 | TGTGCCAGCAGCTTAACAGGGGGAAAGGAGCAGTACTTC | CASSLTGGKEQYF
NA | TRBJ1-5 | NA | TRBV28 | TGTGCCAGCAGTGTCCCGGCAGGGTTCGGGAGCAATCAGCCCCAGCATTTT | CASSVPAGFGSNQPQHF
NA | TRBJ1-3 | NA | TRBV7-7 | TGTGCCAGCAGCTTAGTCCGGGGGGCACGTGGAAACACCATATATTTT | CASSLVRGARGNTIYF
NA | TRBJ1-6 | TRBD1 | TRBV6-5 | TGTGCCAGCAGTTCCGCGACAGGGAATTCACCCCTCCACTTT | CASSSATGNSPLHF
once | TRBJ2-1 | TRBD2 | TRBV5-1 | TGCGCCAGCAGCTTGACTAGCGTCCGCTCCTACAATGAGCAGTTCTTC | CASSLTSVRSYNEQFF
NA | TRBJ2-1 | TRBD2 | TRBV7-2 | TGTGCCAGCAGCCTATTAGCGGGAGCGGTCTACAATGAGCAGTTCTTC | CASSLLAGAVYNEQFF
NA | TRBJ2-5 | NA | TRBV28 | TGTGCCAGCAGTTTAGGAGTGAACCAAGAGACCCAGTACTTC | CASSLGVNQETQYF
NA | TRBJ1-5 | NA | TRBV6-6 | TGTGCCAGCACGGAGACAGGTCCCAATCAGCCCCAGCATTTT | CASTETGPNQPQHF
NA | TRBJ2-7 | NA | TRBV29-1 | TGCAGCGTGGGGGGGCGTGGGGATTGGGGCGAGCAGTACTTC | CSVGGRGDWGEQYF
NA | TRBJ2-3 | TRBD1 | TRBV5-1 | TGCGCCAGCAGCGACAGGGGGCGCACAGATACGCAGTATTTT | CASSDRGRTDTQYF
NA | TRBJ2-2 | NA | TRBV5-4 | TGTGCCAGCAGCTTTAACCCGGAGGGCACCGGGGAGCTGTTTTTT | CASSFNPEGTGELFF
NA | TRBJ1-5 | NA | TRBV28 | TGTGCCAGCAGTTTCGGGGGGTCTAGCAATCAGCCCCAGCATTTT | CASSFGGSSNQPQHF
NA | TRBJ2-7 | TRBD1 | TRBV6-5 | TGTGCCAGCAGTACCCGGACAGGGGGCTACGAGCAGTACTTC | CASSTRTGGYEQYF
NA | TRBJ2-1 | NA | TRBV4-2 | TGTGCCAGCAGCCATCCGGGAGCCCTTAGTTACAATGAGCAGTTCTTC | CASSHPGALSYNEQFF
NA | TRBJ1-3 | NA | TRBV5-1 | TGCGCCAGCAGCCCCGTCGGCTCTGGAAACACCATATATTTT | CASSPVGSGNTIYF
once | TRBJ2-1 | TRBD2 | TRBV6-5 | TGTGCCAGCAGGAGGACTAGCGGGTTGGGTGAGCAGTTCTTC | CASRRTSGLGEQFF
NA | TRBJ2-1 | NA | TRBV7-8 | TGTGCCAGCAGCTTAGAGCCCTACAATGAGCAGTTCTTC | CASSLEPYNEQFF